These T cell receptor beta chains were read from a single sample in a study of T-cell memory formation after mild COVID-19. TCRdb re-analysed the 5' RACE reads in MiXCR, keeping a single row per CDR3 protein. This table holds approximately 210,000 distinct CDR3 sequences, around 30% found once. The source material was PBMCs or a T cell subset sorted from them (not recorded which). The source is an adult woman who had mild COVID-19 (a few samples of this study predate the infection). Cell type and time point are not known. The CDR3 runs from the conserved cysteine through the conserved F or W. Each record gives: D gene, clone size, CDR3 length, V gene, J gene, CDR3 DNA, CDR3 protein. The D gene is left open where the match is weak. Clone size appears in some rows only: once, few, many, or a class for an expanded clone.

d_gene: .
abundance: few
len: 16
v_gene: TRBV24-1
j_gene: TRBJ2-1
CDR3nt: TGTGCCACCAGTGACGCGGGACTCGGGGTTTACAATGAGCAGTTCTTC
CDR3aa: CATSDAGLGVYNEQFF

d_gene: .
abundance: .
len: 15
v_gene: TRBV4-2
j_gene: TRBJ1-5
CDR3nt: TGTGCCAGCAGCCCTGAAGAGGGATCCGCGGGGCCCCAGCATTTT
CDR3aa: CASSPEEGSAGPQHF

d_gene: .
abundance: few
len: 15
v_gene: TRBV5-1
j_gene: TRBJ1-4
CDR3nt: TGCGCCAGCAGCTTATCGAGTGCAACTAATGAAAAACTGTTTTTT
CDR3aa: CASSLSSATNEKLFF

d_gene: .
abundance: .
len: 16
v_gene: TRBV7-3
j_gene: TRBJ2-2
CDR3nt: TGTGCCAGCAGCAAAACAGTTGGCGAAAACACCGGGGAGCTGTTTTTT
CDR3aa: CASSKTVGENTGELFF

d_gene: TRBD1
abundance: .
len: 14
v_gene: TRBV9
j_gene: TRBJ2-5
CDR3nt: TGTGCCAGCAGCGTAAGGACAGGCCAAGAGACCCAGTACTTC
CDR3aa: CASSVRTGQETQYF

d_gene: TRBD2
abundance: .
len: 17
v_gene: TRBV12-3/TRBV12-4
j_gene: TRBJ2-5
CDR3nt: TGTGCCAGCAGCCCGACTAGCGGGGGCATCTTACAAGAGACCCAGTACTTC
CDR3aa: CASSPTSGGILQETQYF

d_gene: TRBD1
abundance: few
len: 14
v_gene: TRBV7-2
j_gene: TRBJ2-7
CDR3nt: TGTGCCAGCAGCCGGGACAGGGCGTCCGACGAGCAGTACTTC
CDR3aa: CASSRDRASDEQYF

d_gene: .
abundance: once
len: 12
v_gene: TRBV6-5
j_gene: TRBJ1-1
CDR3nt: TGTGCCAGCAGTTATGGCAGTAACCGGGCTTTCTTT
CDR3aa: CASSYGSNRAFF

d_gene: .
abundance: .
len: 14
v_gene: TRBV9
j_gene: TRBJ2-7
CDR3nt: TGTGCCAGCAGCCAGGGACATAGCTCCTACGAGCAGTACTTC
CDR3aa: CASSQGHSSYEQYF

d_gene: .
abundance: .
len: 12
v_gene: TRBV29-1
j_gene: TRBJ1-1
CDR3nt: TGCAGCGTGGGGGAACAGGGTGCTGAAGCTTTCTTT
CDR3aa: CSVGEQGAEAFF

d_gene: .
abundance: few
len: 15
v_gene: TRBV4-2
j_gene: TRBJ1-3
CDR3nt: TGTGCCAGCAGCCAAGATTGGAACTCTGGAAACACCATATATTTT
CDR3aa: CASSQDWNSGNTIYF

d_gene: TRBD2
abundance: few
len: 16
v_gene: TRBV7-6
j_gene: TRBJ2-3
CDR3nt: TGTGCCAGCAGCTCCGGACTAGCGGGGAACTCAGATACGCAGTATTTT
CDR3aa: CASSSGLAGNSDTQYF

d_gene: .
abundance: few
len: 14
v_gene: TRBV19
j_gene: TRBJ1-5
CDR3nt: TGTGCCAGTAGTATGGGGGGGGCCGCGCAGCCCCAGCATTTT
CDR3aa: CASSMGGAAQPQHF

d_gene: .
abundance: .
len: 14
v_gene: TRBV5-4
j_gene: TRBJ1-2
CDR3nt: TGTGCCAGCAGCCCCGTGACAGAGAACTATGGCTACACCTTC
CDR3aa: CASSPVTENYGYTF

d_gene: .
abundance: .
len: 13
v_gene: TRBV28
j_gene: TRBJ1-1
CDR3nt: TGTGCCAGCATAAGGGACAAGAACACTGAAGCTTTCTTT
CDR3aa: CASIRDKNTEAFF

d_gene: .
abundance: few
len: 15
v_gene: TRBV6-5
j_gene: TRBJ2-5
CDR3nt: TGTGCCAGCAGTTACGGAGGGCATCCCAGGAGGACCCAGTACTTC
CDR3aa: CASSYGGHPRRTQYF

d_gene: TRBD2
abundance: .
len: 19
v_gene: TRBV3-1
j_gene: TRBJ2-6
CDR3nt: TGTGCCAGCAGCCATCCCACTAGCGGAAGACGGGCTGGGGCCAACGTCCTGACTTTC
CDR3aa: CASSHPTSGRRAGANVLTF

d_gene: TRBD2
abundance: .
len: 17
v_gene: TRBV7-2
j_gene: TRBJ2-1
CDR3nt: TGTGCCAGCAGCTTTCCAGGACTAGCGGGAGTGGGTAATGAGCAGTTCTTC
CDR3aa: CASSFPGLAGVGNEQFF

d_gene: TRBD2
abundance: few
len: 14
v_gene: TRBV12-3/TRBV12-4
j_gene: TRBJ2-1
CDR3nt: TGTGCCAGCATCCGGGGGACTAGCCTAGATGAGCAGTTCTTC
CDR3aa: CASIRGTSLDEQFF

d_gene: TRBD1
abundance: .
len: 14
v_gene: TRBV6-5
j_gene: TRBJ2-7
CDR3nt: TGTGCCAGCAGGCAACACAGGGGCTCCTACGAGCAGTACTTC
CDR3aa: CASRQHRGSYEQYF

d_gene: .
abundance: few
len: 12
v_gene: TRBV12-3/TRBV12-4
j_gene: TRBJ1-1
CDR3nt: TGTGCCAGCAGTTTCGTACAGGATGAAGCTTTCTTT
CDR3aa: CASSFVQDEAFF

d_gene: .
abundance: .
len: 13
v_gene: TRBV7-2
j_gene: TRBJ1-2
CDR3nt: TGTGCCAGCAGCTTAGCCCAGCGATATGGCTACACCTTC
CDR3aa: CASSLAQRYGYTF

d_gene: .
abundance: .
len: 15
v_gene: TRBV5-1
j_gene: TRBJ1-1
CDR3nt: TGCGCCAGCAGTCTCAGTCGGGAGTTGAACACTGAAGCTTTCTTT
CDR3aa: CASSLSRELNTEAFF

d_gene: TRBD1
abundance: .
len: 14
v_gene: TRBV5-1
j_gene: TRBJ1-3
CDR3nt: TGCGCCAGCAGCACCTCCGGGACAGGGGACACCATATATTTT
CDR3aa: CASSTSGTGDTIYF

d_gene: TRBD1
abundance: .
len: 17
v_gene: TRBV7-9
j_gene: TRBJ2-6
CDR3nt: TGTGCCAGCAGCCGGGGGACAGGGATTGGTGGGGCCAACGTCCTGACTTTC
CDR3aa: CASSRGTGIGGANVLTF

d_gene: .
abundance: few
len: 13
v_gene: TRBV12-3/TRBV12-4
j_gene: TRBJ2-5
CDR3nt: TGTGCCAGCAGGCGTCGTCGGAGAGAGACCCAGTACTTC
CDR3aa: CASRRRRRETQYF

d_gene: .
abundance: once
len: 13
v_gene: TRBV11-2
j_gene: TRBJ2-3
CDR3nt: TGTGCCAGCAGCACTTCAGGGATGGATACGCAGTATTTT
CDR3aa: CASSTSGMDTQYF

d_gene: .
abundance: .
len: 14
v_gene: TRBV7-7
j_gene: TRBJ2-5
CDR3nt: TGTGCCAGCAGCTCCTCCGGGACTTCAGAGACCCAGTACTTC
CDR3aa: CASSSSGTSETQYF

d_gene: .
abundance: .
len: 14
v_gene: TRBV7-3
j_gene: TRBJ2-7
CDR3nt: TGTGCCAGCAGCTTAAATGCCCTCACCTACGAGCAGTACTTC
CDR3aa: CASSLNALTYEQYF

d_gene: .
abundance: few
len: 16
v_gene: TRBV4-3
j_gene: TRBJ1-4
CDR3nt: TGCGCCAGCAGCCAAGAGAACCGGGCAACTAATGAAAAACTGTTTTTT
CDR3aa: CASSQENRATNEKLFF

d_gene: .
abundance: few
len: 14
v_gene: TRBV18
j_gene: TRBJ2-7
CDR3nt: TGTGCCAGCTCACCACCAGGCGGAGCCTACGAGCAGTACTTC
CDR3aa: CASSPPGGAYEQYF

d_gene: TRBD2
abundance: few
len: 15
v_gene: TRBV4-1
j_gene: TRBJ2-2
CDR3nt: TGCGCCAGCGGGGAGACTAGCGGGGAAACCGGGGAGCTGTTTTTT
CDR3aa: CASGETSGETGELFF

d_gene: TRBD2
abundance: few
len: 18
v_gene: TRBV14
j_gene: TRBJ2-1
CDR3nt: TGTGCCAGCAGCCAAGGACTCAGGTTAGCGGGAGAGGTGAATGAGCAGTTCTTC
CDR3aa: CASSQGLRLAGEVNEQFF

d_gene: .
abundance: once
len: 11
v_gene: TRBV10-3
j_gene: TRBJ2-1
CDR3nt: TGTGCCATCAGTGCCCACAATGAGCAGTTCTTC
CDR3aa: CAISAHNEQFF

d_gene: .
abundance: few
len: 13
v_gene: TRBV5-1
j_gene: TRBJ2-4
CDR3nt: TGCGCCAGCAAACAGGGTTTAGTGGACATTCAGTACTTC
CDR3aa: CASKQGLVDIQYF

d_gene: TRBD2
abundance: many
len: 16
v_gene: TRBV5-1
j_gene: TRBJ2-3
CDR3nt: TGCGCCAGCAGCCTCCGGAGTAGCGGGAGTGCAGATACGCAGTATTTT
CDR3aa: CASSLRSSGSADTQYF

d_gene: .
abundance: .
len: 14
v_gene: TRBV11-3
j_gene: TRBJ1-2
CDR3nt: TGTGCCAGCAGCTCGACTCAAGGGAGATATGGCTACACCTTC
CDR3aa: CASSSTQGRYGYTF

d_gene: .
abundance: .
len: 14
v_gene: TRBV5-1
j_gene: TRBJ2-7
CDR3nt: TGCGCCAGCAGCTCGGCTCAGGGTATTGGCGAGCAGTACTTC
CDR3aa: CASSSAQGIGEQYF

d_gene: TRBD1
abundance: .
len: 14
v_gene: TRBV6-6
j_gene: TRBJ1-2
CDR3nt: TGTGCCAGCAGGGACTACAGGGGTGCCGGTGGCTACACCTTC
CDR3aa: CASRDYRGAGGYTF

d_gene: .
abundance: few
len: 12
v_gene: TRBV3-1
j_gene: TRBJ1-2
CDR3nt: TGTGCCAGCAGCCAACGGAGCTATGGCTACACCTTC
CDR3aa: CASSQRSYGYTF

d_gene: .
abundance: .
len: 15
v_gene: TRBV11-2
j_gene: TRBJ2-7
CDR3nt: TGTGCCAGCAGCTTAGGCGATGGTCTTTCCTACGAGCAGTACTTC
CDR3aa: CASSLGDGLSYEQYF

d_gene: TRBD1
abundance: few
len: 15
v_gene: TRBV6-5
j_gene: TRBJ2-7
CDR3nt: TGTGCCAGCAGTATCCGGGCAGGGGGCTACTACGAGCAGTACTTC
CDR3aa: CASSIRAGGYYEQYF

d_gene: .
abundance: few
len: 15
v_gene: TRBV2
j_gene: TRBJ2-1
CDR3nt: TGTGCCAGCGTCAGTGAGGGGCTACTGAACAATGAGCAGTTCTTC
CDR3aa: CASVSEGLLNNEQFF

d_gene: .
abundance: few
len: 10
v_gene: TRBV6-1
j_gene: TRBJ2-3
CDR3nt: TGTGCCAGCAGTGGGTATACGCAGTATTTT
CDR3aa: CASSGYTQYF

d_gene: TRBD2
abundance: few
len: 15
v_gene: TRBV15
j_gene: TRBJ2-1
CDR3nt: TGTGCCACCAGCAGAGGCCTTACCCGGGAGGATGAGCAGTTCTTC
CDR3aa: CATSRGLTREDEQFF

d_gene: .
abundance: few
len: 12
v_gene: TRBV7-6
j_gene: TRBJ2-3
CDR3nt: TGTGCCAGCAGCGAACGGACAGATACGCAGTATTTT
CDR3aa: CASSERTDTQYF

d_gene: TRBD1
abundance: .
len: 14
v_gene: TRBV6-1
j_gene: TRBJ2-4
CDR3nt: TGTGCCAGCAGTGAGACAGGGTACAAAAACATTCAGTACTTC
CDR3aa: CASSETGYKNIQYF

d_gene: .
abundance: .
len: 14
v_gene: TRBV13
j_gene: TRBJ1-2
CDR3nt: TGTGCCAGCAGCTTAGGCAGGGGCGGAAGGGGCTACACCTTC
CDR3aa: CASSLGRGGRGYTF

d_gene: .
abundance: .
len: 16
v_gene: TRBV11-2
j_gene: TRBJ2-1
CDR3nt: TGTGCCAGCAGCCTCGATCGGGACCCTGGGGCCAATGAGCAGTTCTTC
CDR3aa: CASSLDRDPGANEQFF

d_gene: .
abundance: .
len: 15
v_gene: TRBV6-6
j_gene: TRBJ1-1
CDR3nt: TGTGCCAGCAGCCAATCACGGAGGATGAACACTGAAGCTTTCTTT
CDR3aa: CASSQSRRMNTEAFF

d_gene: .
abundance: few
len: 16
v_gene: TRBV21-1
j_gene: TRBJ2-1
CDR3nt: TGTGCCAGCAGCTCCGATCAAGATCTGCCGCGATATGAGCAGTTCTTC
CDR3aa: CASSSDQDLPRYEQFF

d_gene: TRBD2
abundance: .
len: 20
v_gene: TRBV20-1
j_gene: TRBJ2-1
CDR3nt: TGCAGTGCTAGAGATATGTGGGCTAGCGGGAGGTTGCTCTCCTACAATGAGCAGTTCTTC
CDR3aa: CSARDMWASGRLLSYNEQFF

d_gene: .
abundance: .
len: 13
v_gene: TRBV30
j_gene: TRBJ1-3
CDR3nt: TGTGCCTGGAGTATCACAGCTGGAAACACCATATATTTT
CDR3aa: CAWSITAGNTIYF